The 30 T cell receptor beta chains in this list originate from one sample, sequenced in a study of CD8 T cell repertoires and HIV-1 epitope variants (dated by TCRdb to 2018 to 2020). These receptors have no known antigen. The library came from the immunoSEQ multiplex PCR assay. The clones in this table, taken by TCRdb from immuneACCESS, are in-frame only. Not every clone is retained; where verified, under half of the shortfall comes from an unresolved V gene, and the cause of the rest is unknown. The sample table holds thousands of clones, of which less than 70% were seen once. Of the sample, about 39% is held by the ten largest clones. Sequences were obtained from cultured CD8+ T cells derived from PBMCs. Source of these receptors: a male donor with HIV.

CDR3 sequence: CASSLQGWIYNEQFF. For the CDR3, the DNA is TGTGCCAGCAGTTTACAGGGGTGGATCTACAATGAGCAGTTCTTC. This chain uses TRBV28 with TRBJ2-1; tentative D call: TRBD1 (6 bases). V lost 2 bases, J lost 3 bases, and 11 bases lay in between. Germline V lookup: CDR1 MDHEN, CDR2 SYDVKM. The CDR3 length is 15 residues.

The chain recombines TRBV6-5 with TRBJ1-1, with D maybe TRBD1 (6 bases). V lost 3 bases to trimming and J lost 0 bases, with 11 bases between them. Per the germline V gene, CDR1 is MNHEY and CDR2 is SVGAGI. The CDR3 consists of 15 residues. For the CDR3, the DNA is TGTGCCAGCAGTTATAACAGGGTGGTGAACACTGAAGCTTTCTTT. Translation gives CASSYNRVVNTEAFF.

The chain recombines TRBV11-1 with TRBJ2-5; TRBD1 aligns across 9 bases. With 5 bases clipped from V and 5 bases from J, the junction kept 6 bases outside the gene matches. The CDR3 contains 14 residues. Germline CDR1 is SGHAT and CDR2 is FQDESV (reference sequence). The CDR3 reads CASSLTGGGETQYF. The CDR3 DNA is TGTGCCAGCAGCCTGACAGGGGGAGGTGAGACCCAGTACTTC.

This clone turned up a few times. V is TRBV11-2 and J is TRBJ2-7, with 7 bases fitting TRBD1. There are 15 residues in the CDR3. Germline lookup yields CDR1 SGHAT and CDR2 FQNNGV. The trim removed 5 bases at V and 3 bases at J, leaving 10 bases unmatched. The CDR3 region has the DNA TGTGCCAGCAGCCCCTTGACACAGGGGCGCTACGAGCAGTACTTC. It specifies CASSPLTQGRYEQYF.

This clone has more than one count but fewer than ten. The chain uses TRBV28 and TRBJ2-7, with 8 bases fitting TRBD1. The CDR3 is 14 residues long. Germline CDR1 and CDR2: MDHEN and SYDVKM. V lost 6 bases and J lost 2; bases outside the gene matches: 6. CDR3 DNA: TGTGCCAGCAGCCTTCAGGGGGCGGCCTACGAGCAGTACTTC. This gives the protein CASSLQGAAYEQYF.

J is TRBJ2-7 and V is TRBV11-2; 9 bases line up with TRBD2. Germline V gives CDR1 SGHAT, CDR2 FQNNGV. Losses at the gene ends were 6 bases for V and 4 bases for J; bases not matched to a gene: 19. The CDR3 extends over 18 amino acids. CDR3 nucleotide sequence: TGTGCCAGCAGTCAAATCTCCCGCCAGCGGGGGGCTCGGTACGAGCAGTACTTC. Translation gives CASSQISRQRGARYEQYF.

The chain employs TRBV4-2 and TRBJ2-7, with 10 nucleotides matching TRBD2. V was pared by 2 bases and J by 7 bases, with 5 bases of the junction left unmatched. The germline gives CDR1 LGHNA, CDR2 YNFKEQ. The CDR3 runs to 14 residues. CDR3 region: CASSQQAGGGEQYF. CDR3 coding DNA: TGTGCCAGCAGCCAACAAGCGGGAGGGGGGGAGCAGTACTTC.

This clone was seen only a few times. The rearrangement joins TRBV4-2 to TRBJ1-1, with unresolved D. Trimming shortened V by 1 base and J by 3 bases, and 6 bases separated the two germline ends. CDR3 length: 13 residues. CDR1 and CDR2 (germline): LGHNA, YNFKEQ. This CDR3 is CASSQGGYTEAFF. Written as DNA, the CDR3 is TGTGCCAGCAGCCAAGGGGGATACACTGAAGCTTTCTTT.

The chain joins TRBV27 to TRBJ2-1; D remains ambiguous. The germline V gene has CDR1 MNHEY and CDR2 SMNVEV (reference sequence). V was clipped by 5 bases and J by 0 bases, with 5 bases between them. The CDR3 runs to 13 residues. CDR3 sequence reads: CASSMSSYNEQFF. As DNA, the CDR3 is TGTGCCAGCAGTATGAGCTCCTACAATGAGCAGTTCTTC.

The chain recombines TRBV27 with TRBJ2-7, with D unresolved. The germline V and J ends were trimmed by 5 bases and 0 bases, with 17 bases remaining between them. Germline V CDR1 and CDR2: MNHEY, SMNVEV (reference sequence). The CDR3 has 16 amino acids. CDR3 sequence (DNA): TGTGCCAGCAGTCCGGGCACCGGCTGGAGCTCCTACGAGCAGTACTTC. It is translated as CASSPGTGWSSYEQYF.

In this sample, this clone turned up once. V is TRBV7-9 and J is TRBJ1-1; the D gene is possibly TRBD1 (6 bases). The CDR3 runs 13 residues. V gave up 5 bases and J gave up 1 base, with 8 bases separating them. CDR1 is SEHNR and CDR2 is FQNEAQ in the germline V gene (reference sequence). CDR3 nucleotide sequence: TGTGCCAGCAGCCCGGGACAGAACACTGAAGCTTTCTTT. Its translation is CASSPGQNTEAFF.

The chain uses TRBV28 and TRBJ2-3; 7 bases match TRBD1. J lost 6 bases, V lost 0 bases, and 15 bases had no gene match. Germline V gene sequence: CDR1 MDHEN, CDR2 SYDVKM. The CDR3 runs 18 residues. The CDR3 spells CASSLWVARGPSPDTQYF. The CDR3 nucleotides are TGTGCCAGCAGTTTATGGGTGGCGAGGGGGCCCTCCCCCGATACGCAGTATTTT.

The V and J genes are TRBV6-5 and TRBJ2-7; TRBD1 matches 7 bases. The V and J ends lost 4 bases and 5 bases, in that order; junction bases with no gene match: 11. The CDR3 has 15 residues. Germline values: CDR1 MNHEY, CDR2 SVGAGI. The CDR3 DNA follows: TGTGCCAGCAGTTGGGGGACAGAGAAGAACCACGAGCAGTACTTC. Translating gives CASSWGTEKNHEQYF.

V and J are TRBV6-5 and TRBJ2-1; possibly TRBD2 for D (5 bases). The CDR3 is made up of 16 amino acids. Germline lookup yields CDR1 MNHEY and CDR2 SVGAGI. V lost 0 bases and J lost 0, with 9 bases in between. CDR3 region: CASSYSAASSYNEQFF. The CDR3, as DNA: TGTGCCAGCAGTTACTCAGCGGCCAGCTCCTACAATGAGCAGTTCTTC.

The J gene is TRBJ2-3, the V gene TRBV28, with D unresolved. There are 12 residues in the CDR3. Germline V CDR1 and CDR2: MDHEN, SYDVKM. Trimming pared 1 base from V and 3 bases from J, leaving 2 bases between. The CDR3 loop is CASSLYTDTQYF. CDR3 in DNA: TGTGCCAGCAGTTTATATACAGATACGCAGTATTTT.

V is TRBV28 and J is TRBJ2-7; 7 bases are a match to TRBD1. V lost 3 bases, J lost 3 bases, and 2 bases stayed unmatched. Germline values: CDR1 MDHEN, CDR2 SYDVKM. The CDR3 length is 13 residues. The CDR3 is CASSFRDSYEQYF. The CDR3 DNA reads TGTGCCAGCAGTTTCCGGGACAGCTACGAGCAGTACTTC.

This clone appeared a few times. The CDR3 protein is CASSPIGQGDTEAFF. The CDR3 region has the DNA TGTGCCAGCAGTCCGATAGGACAGGGGGACACTGAAGCTTTCTTT. This chain uses TRBV28 with TRBJ1-1, with 10 bases identical to TRBD1. Per germline, CDR1 MDHEN and CDR2 SYDVKM. The CDR3 sequence is 15 residues long. The junction had 6 bases not matched to a gene; V was cut back by 5 bases and J by 3 bases.

This rearrangement joins TRBV29-1 to TRBJ2-3, with D possibly matching TRBD2 (5 bases). Germline V CDR1 and CDR2: SQVTM, ANQGSEA. This CDR3 has 15 amino acids. V gave up 1 base and J gave up 4 bases, with 15 bases separating them. Here the CDR3 DNA reads TGCAGCGTTGAAGGCGGACCGCCGAGGGCAGATACGCAGTATTTT. This gives the protein CSVEGGPPRADTQYF.

This clone came up once. The chain is built from TRBV18 and TRBJ2-7; D not certain. Deletions cut 1 base from V and 0 bases from J, with 7 bases between. The CDR3 is made up of 14 amino acids. Germline V gene data show CDR1 as KGHSH and CDR2 as LQKENI. CDR3 bases: TGTGCCAGCTCACCACTATACTTCTCCTACGAGCAGTACTTC. It yields the protein CASSPLYFSYEQYF.

V gene TRBV27 combines with J gene TRBJ2-7; D call uncertain. Trimming pared 0 bases from V and 6 bases from J, leaving 18 bases between. Germline lookup yields CDR1 MNHEY and CDR2 SMNVEV (reference sequence). The CDR3 covers 16 residues. As DNA, the CDR3 is TGTGCCAGCAGTTTATCGCCCGATCCCCTTACGGGCGAGCAGTACTTC. Translating gives CASSLSPDPLTGEQYF.

This rearrangement joins TRBV7-6 to TRBJ2-1; D may match TRBD1 or TRBD2 (6 bases each). The CDR3 is made up of 11 amino acids. Germline V gives CDR1 SGHVS, CDR2 FNYEAQ. V lost 8 bases, J lost 9 bases, and 11 bases lay in between. The CDR3 here is CASLQGGEQFF. The DNA for the CDR3 is TGTGCCAGCTTACAGGGAGGTGAGCAGTTCTTC.

This clone was found once. The chain couples TRBV19 to TRBJ1-5; TRBD1 might be the D (5 bases). This CDR3 is 16 amino acids long. V was pared by 5 bases and J by 4 bases, with 18 bases between. The germline V gene encodes CDR1 LNHDA and CDR2 SQIVND (reference sequence). The CDR3 DNA reads TGTGCCAGTAGTTCTGTTACGTGGGGGGGGAATCAGCCCCAGCATTTT. This gives the protein CASSSVTWGGNQPQHF.

The V and J genes are TRBV5-1 and TRBJ1-1; D is unclear. V was trimmed by 4 bases and J by 4 bases, leaving 8 bases between them. The CDR3 consists of 12 residues. Germline CDR1 is SGHRS and CDR2 is YFSETQ. CDR3 sequence: CASSGEGTEAFF. The CDR3 DNA sequence: TGCGCCAGCAGCGGGGAGGGCACTGAAGCTTTCTTT. The full variable domain, completed using reference TRBV5-1 and TRBJ1-1, is KAGVTQTPRYLIKTRGQQVTLSCSPISGHRSVSWYQQTPGQGLQFLFEYFSETQRNKGNFPGRFSGRQFSNSRSEMNVSTLELGDSALYLCASSGEGTEAFFGQGTRLTVV.

This chain links TRBV11-2 with TRBJ2-3; 9 bases agree with TRBD2. CDR1 SGHAT and CDR2 FQNNGV come from the germline V gene. The CDR3 runs 17 residues. V trimming: 3 bases; J trimming: 3 bases; junction bases outside the gene matches: 10. The CDR3 sequence: CASSFGGRGKQTDTQYF. CDR3 coding DNA: TGTGCCAGCAGCTTCGGCGGGAGGGGGAAGCAGACAGATACGCAGTATTTT.

The chain is built from TRBV13 and TRBJ2-7, with 12 bases fitting TRBD2. The CDR3 runs to 16 residues. The junction had 5 bases not matched to a gene; V was cut back by 0 bases and J by 5 bases. Per the germline V gene, CDR1 is PRHDT and CDR2 is FYEKMQ (reference sequence). This chain's CDR3 is CASSLGTSGRRDEQYF. CDR3 sequence (DNA): TGTGCCAGCAGCTTAGGCACTAGCGGGAGGAGGGACGAGCAGTACTTC.

In nucleotides, the CDR3 is TGTGCCAGCAGCCTCGTACAGGGGGCTAATGAAAAACTGTTTTTT. It specifies CASSLVQGANEKLFF. The genes are TRBV28 and TRBJ1-4; 8 bases are a match to TRBD1. Trimming cost V 6 bases and J 3 bases; bases outside gene matches: 6. Per the germline V gene, CDR1 is MDHEN and CDR2 is SYDVKM. CDR3 length: 15 residues.

This clone was counted between two and nine times. The J gene is TRBJ2-1, the V gene TRBV7-9, with unresolved D. Trimming took off 5 bases at V and 7 bases at J, with 15 bases between the two ends. Germline CDR1 and CDR2: SEHNR and FQNEAQ (reference sequence). The CDR3 is 14 residues long. CDR3 DNA sequence: TGTGCCAGCAGCAACACCCATTTGGGGAATGAGCAGTTCTTC. Translating gives CASSNTHLGNEQFF. Together with reference TRBV7-9 and TRBJ2-1, the CDR3 gives the full variable domain: DTGVSQNPRHKITKRGQNVTFRCDPISEHNRLYWYRQTLGQGPEFLTYFQNEAQLEKSRLLSDRFSAERPKGSFSTLEIQRTEQGDSAMYLCASSNTHLGNEQFFGPGTRLTVL.

This clone was observed a handful of times. The gene calls are TRBV28 and TRBJ1-1; a weak D match, TRBD1 (6 bases). The germline gives CDR1 MDHEN, CDR2 SYDVKM. CDR3 length equals 18 residues. The ends were cut back, 4 bases at V and 3 bases at J, with 24 bases in the middle. In DNA form, the CDR3 reads TGTGCCAGCAGTTATCCGACAACAGGGATGGATGGTGACACTGAAGCTTTCTTT. Protein sequence: CASSYPTTGMDGDTEAFF.

The chain couples TRBV19 to TRBJ2-1; TRBD2 aligns across 12 bases. With 2 bases clipped from V and 2 bases from J, the junction kept 1 base outside the gene matches. Germline values: CDR1 LNHDA, CDR2 SQIVND (reference sequence). This CDR3 has 16 residues. The chain's CDR3 is CASSIRTSGTYNEQFF. In DNA form, the CDR3 reads TGTGCCAGTAGTATACGGACTAGCGGGACCTACAATGAGCAGTTCTTC.

The table lists this clone with a count of one. This chain links TRBV4-1 with TRBJ2-3; 8 bases align to TRBD2. The trim removed 1 base at V and 2 bases at J, leaving 11 bases unmatched. The germline V gene encodes CDR1 MGHRA and CDR2 YSYEKL. The CDR3 has 18 amino acids. CDR3 loop: CASSQGSSGGLYTDTQYF. The CDR3 DNA reads TGCGCCAGCAGCCAAGGCTCGAGCGGGGGATTGTACACAGATACGCAGTATTTT.